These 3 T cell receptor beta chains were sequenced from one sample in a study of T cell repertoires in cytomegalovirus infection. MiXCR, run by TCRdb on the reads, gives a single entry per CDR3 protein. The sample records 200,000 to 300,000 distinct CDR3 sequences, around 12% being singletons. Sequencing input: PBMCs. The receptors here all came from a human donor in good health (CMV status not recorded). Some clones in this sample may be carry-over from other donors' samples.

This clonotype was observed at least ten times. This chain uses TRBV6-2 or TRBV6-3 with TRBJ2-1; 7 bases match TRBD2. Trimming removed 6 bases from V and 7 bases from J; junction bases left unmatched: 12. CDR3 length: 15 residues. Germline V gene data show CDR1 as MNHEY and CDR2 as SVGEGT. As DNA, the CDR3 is TGTGCCAGCAGCGGGACTATCCACTTAGGGAATGAGCAGTTCTTC. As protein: CASSGTIHLGNEQFF.

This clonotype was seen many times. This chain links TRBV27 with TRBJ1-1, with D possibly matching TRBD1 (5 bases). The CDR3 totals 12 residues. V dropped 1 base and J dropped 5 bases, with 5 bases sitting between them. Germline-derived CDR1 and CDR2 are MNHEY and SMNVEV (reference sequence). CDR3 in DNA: TGTGCCAGCAGTTTATGGGGGACTGAAGCTTTCTTT. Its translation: CASSLWGTEAFF.

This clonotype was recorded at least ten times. The CDR3: CASKPGLNTGELFF. The CDR3 region has the DNA TGTGCCAGCAAGCCGGGACTGAACACCGGGGAGCTGTTTTTT. This chain uses TRBV7-3 with TRBJ2-2, with D possibly matching TRBD2 (6 bases). Looked up from germline, CDR1 is SGHTA and CDR2 is FQGTGA. Trimming took 7 bases from V and 1 from J, leaving 10 bases between them. The CDR3 totals 14 residues.